This T cell receptor (beta chain) was captured in a study of T cell responses to AZD1222 COVID-19 vaccine. Findings of the study overall: Nearly half of the spike-specific TCRs reportedly recognize variant regions that carry no mutations. Researchers took repertoire samples only after the peak T cell response had come.

The germline V gene has CDR1 GTSNPN and CDR2 SVGIG (reference sequence). V gave up 1 base and J gave up 7 bases; unmatched junction bases: 6. The CDR3 is made up of 15 amino acids. About this clone: Its antigen is as yet unknown.

Method: immunoSEQ multiplex PCR; TCRdb's copy keeps in-frame clones and lacks some. This table has fewer than 200,000 clones, about 90% appearing once. The TCR comes from an adult in good health. Sequences were derived from peripheral blood, sampled on day 0 of MenACWY control vaccination. V usage is TRBV30 and J usage is TRBJ2-1; 11 positions match TRBD2. The CDR3 nucleotides are TGTGCCTGGAGTGACGGGACTAGCGGTCCGAATGAGCAGTTCTTC. This codes for CAWSDGTSGPNEQFF.